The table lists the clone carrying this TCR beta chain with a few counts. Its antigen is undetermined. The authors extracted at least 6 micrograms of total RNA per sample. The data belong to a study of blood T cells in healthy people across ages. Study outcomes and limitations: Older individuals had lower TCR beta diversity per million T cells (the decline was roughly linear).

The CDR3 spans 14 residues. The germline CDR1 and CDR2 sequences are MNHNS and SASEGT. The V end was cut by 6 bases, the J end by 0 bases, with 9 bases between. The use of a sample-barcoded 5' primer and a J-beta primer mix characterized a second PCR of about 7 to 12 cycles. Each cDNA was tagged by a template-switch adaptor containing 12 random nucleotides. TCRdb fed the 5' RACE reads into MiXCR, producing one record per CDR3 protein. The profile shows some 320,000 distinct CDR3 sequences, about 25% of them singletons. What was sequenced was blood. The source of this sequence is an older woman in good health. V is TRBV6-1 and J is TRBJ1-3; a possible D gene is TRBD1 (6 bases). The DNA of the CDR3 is TGTGCCAGCAGCGGACAGAGCTCTGGAAACACCATATATTTT. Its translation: CASSGQSSGNTIYF.